The T cell receptor beta chain under discussion was sequenced for a study of PD-L1 blockade in urothelial cancer. Study background: The year 2014 saw patients start atezolizumab, 1,200 mg intravenously every 3 weeks. Median T cell yield per blood sample was some 140,000 cells. The researchers analyzed blood 3 weeks (second dose) and 6 weeks after treatment start.

Sequencing used immunoSEQ multiplex PCR; TCRdb keeps in-frame clones, though not all of them. The sample contains about 55,000 clones, over 65% of which appear only once. The CDR3 covers 15 residues. With 4 bases clipped from V and 2 bases from J, the junction kept 7 bases outside the gene matches. CDR1 SGDLS and CDR2 YYNGEE come from the germline V gene. This sample's time point: pretreatment peripheral blood. The cohort comprised individuals with locally advanced or metastatic urothelial carcinoma. The sequence came from a man aged 50-60 years with urothelial cancer. The specimen was PBMCs, collected around atezolizumab (anti-PD-L1) treatment. The V and J genes are TRBV9 and TRBJ2-3; the match to TRBD1 covers 7 bases. CDR3 amino acids: CASSPTGIHTDTQYF. For the CDR3, the DNA is TGTGCCAGCAGCCCGACAGGGATCCACACAGATACGCAGTATTTT.